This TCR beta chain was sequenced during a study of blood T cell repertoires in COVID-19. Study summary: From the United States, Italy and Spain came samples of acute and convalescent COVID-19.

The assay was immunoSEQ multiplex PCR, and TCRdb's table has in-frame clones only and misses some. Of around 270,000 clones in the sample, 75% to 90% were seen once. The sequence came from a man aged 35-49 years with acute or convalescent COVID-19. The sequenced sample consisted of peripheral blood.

CDR3 protein: CASSLATGTGSRSPLHF. The CDR3 DNA follows: TGTGCCAGCAGCTTAGCGACCGGGACAGGGTCTCGGTCACCCCTCCACTTT. The chain employs TRBV7-8 and TRBJ1-6, with 9 bases aligning to TRBD1. J lost 10 bases, V lost 0 bases, and 10 bases had no gene match. The CDR3 length is 17 residues. The germline CDR1 and CDR2 sequences are SGHVS and FQNEAQ.